This T cell receptor beta chain comes out of a study of cytomegalovirus exposure and HLA in healthy donors. Whole-study results and caveats: Later analysis identified several of the most significant clusters that appeared linked to common viral pathogens. Most of the TCR beta V segments (in an earlier analysis) were productive either about 87% or about 30% of the time.

With 60 Vbeta and 13 Jbeta primers, the PCR was carried out. Repertoires were generated with immunoSEQ multiplex PCR, while TCRdb's copy carries only in-frame clones and drops some. Here the sample spans 130,000 or so clones, 81% being singletons. Germline V gene sequence: CDR1 MGHRA, CDR2 YSYEKL. V shed 2 bases and J shed 4 bases, with 7 bases lying between them. The CDR3 is made up of 13 amino acids. As regards this clone: Its matching antigen is unknown.

This chain connects TRBV4-1 to TRBJ2-3, with D possibly being TRBD2 (5 bases). This clonotype was sampled from a middle-aged man in good health and CMV-seronegative. The sample was PBMCs. The CDR3 loop is CASSQLRADTQYF. CDR3 bases: TGCGCCAGCAGCCAACTGAGGGCAGATACGCAGTATTTT.